What follows are 22 T cell receptor beta chains derived from one specimen sequenced in a study of shared clonotypes between healthy human individuals. The protocol was immunoSEQ multiplex PCR, while the TCRdb copy is restricted to in-frame clones and leaves out a portion. Of around 2,000,000 clones listed, over 85% are singletons. Source material: naive CD4+ T cells sorted from blood. Subset noted: CD45RA+ positively selected. The receptors were sampled from a man younger than 35 in good health.

This chain joins TRBV28 and TRBJ1-4; D is uncertain. Trimming removed 5 bases from V and 7 bases from J, with 11 bases in between. The CDR3 has 13 residues. Per the germline V gene, CDR1 is MDHEN and CDR2 is SYDVKM. The DNA for the CDR3 is TGTGCCAGCAGTAAACGGACCGTTGAAAAACTGTTTTTT. Translated: CASSKRTVEKLFF.

The rearrangement uses TRBV5-6 and TRBJ2-6; no reliable D call. The length of the CDR3 is 15 residues. Trimming cost V 7 bases and J 0 bases, with 11 bases left between them. Per germline, CDR1 SGHDT and CDR2 YYEEEE. The CDR3 DNA follows: TGTGCCAGCCGAGTCCCCAACTCTGGGGCCAACGTCCTGACTTTC. Translated: CASRVPNSGANVLTF.

V is TRBV18 and J is TRBJ2-1; TRBD2 aligns across 9 bases. V shed 3 bases and J 2 bases; nucleotides not matched to a gene: 11. The length of the CDR3 is 18 residues. CDR1 and CDR2 (germline): KGHSH, LQKENI. In DNA, the CDR3 is TGTGCCAGCTCACCCGGTATCTCGCAGCGGGGGGCCTACAATGAGCAGTTCTTC. Amino acids: CASSPGISQRGAYNEQFF. The variable domain in full, completed from reference TRBV18 and TRBJ2-1, reads NAGVMQNPRHLVRRRGQEARLRCSPMKGHSHVYWYRQLPEEGLKFMVYLQKENIIDESGMPKERFSAEFPKEGPSILRIQQVVRGDSAAYFCASSPGISQRGAYNEQFFGPGTRLTVL.

The chain joins TRBV29-1 to TRBJ1-1; 9 bases map to TRBD1. This CDR3 contains 13 residues. The V gene end was trimmed by 6 bases and the J gene end by 5 bases; junction bases not matched to a gene: 7. CDR1 and CDR2 (germline): SQVTM, ANQGSEA. The CDR3 is CSVLTGGLTEAFF. Written as DNA, the CDR3 is TGCAGCGTACTGACAGGGGGGTTGACTGAAGCTTTCTTT.

The chain couples TRBV10-3 to TRBJ2-7, with 7 positions matching TRBD1. Germline trimming cut 5 bases from V and 6 bases from J; bases unmatched to any gene: 7. The CDR3 totals 13 residues. Germline-derived CDR1 and CDR2 are ENHRY and SYGVKD. Here the CDR3 reads CAISTGDRVEQYF. Written as DNA, the CDR3 is TGTGCCATCAGTACAGGGGATAGAGTCGAGCAGTACTTC.

The chain is built from TRBV5-1 and TRBJ1-1; weak D call: TRBD1 (6 bases). The V and J ends lost 7 bases and 5 bases respectively, with 18 bases between them. This CDR3 has 14 residues. Germline CDR1 reads SGHRS; CDR2 reads YFSETQ. Written as DNA, the CDR3 is TGCGCCAGCGCCCAGACAGGTGTGTCGACTGAAGCTTTCTTT. Protein sequence: CASAQTGVSTEAFF.

This sequence joins TRBV5-1 and TRBJ1-6; the D is unclear. Germline values: CDR1 SGHRS, CDR2 YFSETQ. V lost 0 bases to trimming and J lost 3 bases, with 10 bases between them. The CDR3 consists of 16 residues. CDR3 DNA: TGCGCCAGCAGCTTGGGGCAGGTGGACTATAATTCACCCCTCCACTTT. Protein: CASSLGQVDYNSPLHF.

The CDR3 spells CASSRTDPYEQYF. The CDR3 coding sequence is TGTGCCAGCAGTAGGACAGACCCCTACGAGCAGTACTTC. The chain has TRBV7-6 and TRBJ2-7, with D possibly matching TRBD1 (6 bases). Trimming cost V 6 bases and J 2 bases, with 11 bases left between them. The V gene's germline CDR1 is SGHVS and CDR2 FNYEAQ. The CDR3 runs 13 residues.

The rearrangement links TRBV10-1 to TRBJ2-3, with TRBD2 matching 7 bases. In germline, CDR1 is WNHNN, CDR2 SYGVQD (reference sequence). V lost 3 bases and J lost 2; bases outside the gene matches: 2. The CDR3 totals 14 residues. In DNA, the CDR3 is TGCGCCAGCAGTGAAGGGACTAACACAGATACGCAGTATTTT. Translated: CASSEGTNTDTQYF.

The chain combines TRBV6-1 with TRBJ2-5, with no clear D. This CDR3 spans 15 amino acids. Germline V gene lookup returns CDR1 MNHNS and CDR2 SASEGT. V dropped 1 base and J dropped 2 bases, with 11 bases sitting between them. The CDR3 DNA reads TGTGCCAGCAGTGAAGTTCCAGAATTTCAAGAGACCCAGTACTTC. Its translation is CASSEVPEFQETQYF.

This chain connects TRBV6-5 to TRBJ2-7; 7 positions agree with TRBD1. The CDR3 spans 14 residues. Germline V gene data show CDR1 as MNHEY and CDR2 as SVGAGI. Trimming cost V 6 bases and J 3 bases; bases outside gene matches: 8. Written as DNA, the CDR3 is TGTGCCAGCAGACCGGGACAGCGAATCTACGAGCAGTACTTC. This encodes CASRPGQRIYEQYF.

The chain combines TRBV5-5 with TRBJ2-3; D not certain. Per germline, CDR1 SGHKS and CDR2 YYEKEE (reference sequence). The CDR3 is 16 amino acids. V was shortened by 1 base and J by 0 bases, with 12 bases between the two germline ends. For the CDR3, the DNA is TGTGCCAGCAGCTTGACACACGGATTTAGCACAGATACGCAGTATTTT. As protein: CASSLTHGFSTDTQYF.

Details on this clone: Distinct nucleotide sequences in the sample also encode this CDR3. V usage is TRBV5-1 and J usage is TRBJ2-7; 7 bases map to TRBD2. This CDR3 spans 14 amino acids. V lost 1 base and J lost 2; bases outside the gene matches: 3. Germline CDR1 SGHRS, CDR2 YFSETQ. The DNA for the CDR3 is TGCGCCAGCAGCTTGACGGGGGGACCCTACGAGCAGTACTTC. Translated: CASSLTGGPYEQYF.

The V and J genes are TRBV27 and TRBJ1-5, with 7 nucleotides matching TRBD1. Trimming removed 8 bases from V and 5 bases from J; junction bases left unmatched: 9. Germline CDR1 MNHEY, CDR2 SMNVEV (reference sequence). CDR3 length: 14 residues. The CDR3 DNA follows: TGTGCCAGCGCCACAGGGGTCCGAGATCAGCCCCAGCATTTT. This codes for CASATGVRDQPQHF.

This clone was observed once. This rearrangement joins TRBV10-3 to TRBJ2-7; unclear D gene. Germline V lookup: CDR1 ENHRY, CDR2 SYGVKD. The V gene lost 11 bases and the J gene lost 0 bases, with 11 bases spanning the gap. The CDR3 contains 12 residues. Here the CDR3 reads CAAGRLSYEQYF. The CDR3 nucleotides read TGTGCCGCCGGCCGGCTCTCCTACGAGCAGTACTTC.

This chain connects TRBV7-9 to TRBJ2-6, with no clear D. The germline CDR1 and CDR2 sequences are SEHNR and FQNEAQ (reference sequence). The CDR3 length is 15 residues. V lost 5 bases, J lost 0 bases, and 8 bases lay in between. Written as DNA, the CDR3 is TGTGCCAGCAGCGGAGCTCTCTCTGGGGCCAACGTCCTGACTTTC. Translation gives CASSGALSGANVLTF.

This chain uses TRBV5-1 with TRBJ2-7; TRBD1 is a possible D gene (5 bases). The CDR3 consists of 15 residues. The V and J ends lost 0 bases and 5 bases respectively, with 15 bases between them. Germline V gene lookup returns CDR1 SGHRS and CDR2 YFSETQ. The CDR3 coding sequence is TGCGCCAGCAGCTTGGAAGGGGTAAAGGGGAACGAGCAGTACTTC. Protein product: CASSLEGVKGNEQYF.

The genes are TRBV5-1 and TRBJ1-4; 7 bases are a match to TRBD1. The CDR3 totals 15 residues. V lost 4 bases to trimming and J lost 6 bases; unmatched junction nucleotides: 9. The germline CDR1 and CDR2 sequences are SGHRS and YFSETQ. In DNA, the CDR3 is TGCGCCAGCAGCCCCGGGACAGCCCAGGATGAAAAACTGTTTTTT. This translates into CASSPGTAQDEKLFF.

The chain couples TRBV6-1 to TRBJ2-7, with 10 bases identical to TRBD2. Trimming at V came to 7 bases and at J to 4 bases, leaving 7 bases not matched to a gene. Looked up from germline, CDR1 is MNHNS and CDR2 is SASEGT. This CDR3 contains 14 residues. The CDR3 bases are TGTGCCAGCATGCGGAGCGGGGGGGCATACGAGCAGTACTTC. Its translation: CASMRSGGAYEQYF.

The V gene is TRBV6-1, the J gene TRBJ1-2, with a possible D match to TRBD1 (6 bases). The germline V and J ends were trimmed by 6 bases and 8 bases, with 10 bases remaining between them. The length of the CDR3 is 11 residues. Germline assignment: CDR1 MNHNS and CDR2 SASEGT. In DNA, the CDR3 is TGTGCCAGCAGCCGGGGGGGCGGCTACACCTTC. Protein: CASSRGGGYTF.

This chain uses TRBV6-5 with TRBJ2-7; tentatively, D is TRBD2 (6 bases). The length of the CDR3 is 15 residues. Between the trimmed V and J ends, which lost 0 bases and 4 bases, there was a span of 13 bases. Germline V gene lookup returns CDR1 MNHEY and CDR2 SVGAGI. CDR3 sequence: CASSYSGGEHYEQYF. CDR3 nucleotides: TGTGCCAGCAGTTACTCGGGGGGAGAGCATTACGAGCAGTACTTC.

V gene TRBV7-6 combines with J gene TRBJ2-1; 10 nucleotides line up with TRBD2. Per germline, CDR1 SGHVS and CDR2 FNYEAQ. This CDR3 spans 20 amino acids. Trimming cost V 1 base and J 0 bases; bases outside gene matches: 12. CDR3 region: CASSLVDRTSGRSSYNEQFF. Written as DNA, the CDR3 is TGTGCCAGCAGCTTAGTGGACCGGACTAGCGGCCGCAGCTCCTACAATGAGCAGTTCTTC.